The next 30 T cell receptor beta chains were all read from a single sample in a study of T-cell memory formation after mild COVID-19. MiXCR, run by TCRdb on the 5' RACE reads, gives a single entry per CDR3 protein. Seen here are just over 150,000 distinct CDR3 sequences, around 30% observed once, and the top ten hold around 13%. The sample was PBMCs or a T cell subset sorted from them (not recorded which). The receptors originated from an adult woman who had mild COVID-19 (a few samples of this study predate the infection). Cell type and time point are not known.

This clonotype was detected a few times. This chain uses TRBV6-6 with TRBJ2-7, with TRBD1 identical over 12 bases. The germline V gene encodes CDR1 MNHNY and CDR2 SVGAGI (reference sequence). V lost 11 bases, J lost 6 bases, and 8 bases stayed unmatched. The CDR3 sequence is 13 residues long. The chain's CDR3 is CAVRGTGGFEQYF. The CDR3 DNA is TGTGCCGTGAGGGGGACAGGGGGCTTCGAGCAGTACTTC.

Written as DNA, the CDR3 is TGCGCCAGCAGCCAAACAGCGATCTCTGGAAACACCATATATTTT. Translation: CASSQTAISGNTIYF. This chain links TRBV4-3 with TRBJ1-3, with no clear D. The germline V gene encodes CDR1 LGHNA and CDR2 YSLEER. This CDR3 has 15 residues. Trimming stripped 2 bases from V and 0 bases from J, with 8 bases between.

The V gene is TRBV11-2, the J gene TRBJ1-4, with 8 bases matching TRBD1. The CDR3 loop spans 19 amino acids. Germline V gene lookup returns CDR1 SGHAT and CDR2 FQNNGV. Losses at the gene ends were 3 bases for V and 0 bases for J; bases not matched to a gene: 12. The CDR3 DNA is TGTGCCAGCAGCTTCCCCCGGACAGGGCTGGGATCAACTAATGAAAAACTGTTTTTT. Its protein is CASSFPRTGLGSTNEKLFF.

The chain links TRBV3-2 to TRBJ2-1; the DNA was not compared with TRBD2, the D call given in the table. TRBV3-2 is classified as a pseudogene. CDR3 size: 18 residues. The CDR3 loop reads CASSQVAAGGPPYNEQFF. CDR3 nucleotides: TGTGCCAGCAGCCAAGTTGCGGCGGGAGGGCCCCCCTACAATGAGCAGTTCTTC.

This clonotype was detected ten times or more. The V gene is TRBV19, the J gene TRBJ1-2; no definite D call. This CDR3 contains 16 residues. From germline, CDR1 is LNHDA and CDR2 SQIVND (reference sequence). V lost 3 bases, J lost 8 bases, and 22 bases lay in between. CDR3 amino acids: CASSIRQGSDTSGYTF. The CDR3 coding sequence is TGTGCCAGTAGTATCCGTCAAGGATCCGATACGTCCGGCTACACCTTC. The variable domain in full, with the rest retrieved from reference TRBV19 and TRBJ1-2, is DGGITQSPKYLFRKEGQNVTLSCEQNLNHDAMYWYRQDPGQGLRLIYYSQIVNDFQKGDIAEGYSVSREKKESFPLTVTSAQKNPTAFYLCASSIRQGSDTSGYTFGSGTRLTVV.

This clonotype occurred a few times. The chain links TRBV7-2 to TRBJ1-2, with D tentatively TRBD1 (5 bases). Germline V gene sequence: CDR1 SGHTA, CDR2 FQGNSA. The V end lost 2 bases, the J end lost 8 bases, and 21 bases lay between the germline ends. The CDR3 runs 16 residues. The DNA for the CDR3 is TGTGCCAGCAGCTTAACCCGACAGTTTAATATGCGCGGCTACACCTTC. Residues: CASSLTRQFNMRGYTF. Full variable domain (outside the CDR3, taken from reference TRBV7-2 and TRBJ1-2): GAGVSQSPSNKVTEKGKDVELRCDPISGHTALYWYRQSLGQGLEFLIYFQGNSAPDKSGLPSDRFSAERTGGSVSTLTIQRTQQEDSAVYLCASSLTRQFNMRGYTFGSGTRLTVV.

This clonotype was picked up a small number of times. CDR3 DNA: TGTGCCAGCAGCTTAGCGTTCGGTCCGTCCAATGAGCAGTTCTTC. Protein product: CASSLAFGPSNEQFF. This chain joins TRBV7-9 and TRBJ2-1; D is ambiguous. The CDR3 is 15 residues long. Trimming shortened V by 0 bases and J by 6 bases, and 12 bases separated the two germline ends. Germline V gene sequence: CDR1 SEHNR, CDR2 FQNEAQ (reference sequence).

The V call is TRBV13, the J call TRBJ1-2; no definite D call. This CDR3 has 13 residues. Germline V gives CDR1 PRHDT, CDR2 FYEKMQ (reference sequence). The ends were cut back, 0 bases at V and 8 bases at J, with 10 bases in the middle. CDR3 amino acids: CASSLGPLGGYTF. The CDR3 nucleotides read TGTGCCAGCAGCTTAGGCCCGCTGGGAGGCTACACCTTC.

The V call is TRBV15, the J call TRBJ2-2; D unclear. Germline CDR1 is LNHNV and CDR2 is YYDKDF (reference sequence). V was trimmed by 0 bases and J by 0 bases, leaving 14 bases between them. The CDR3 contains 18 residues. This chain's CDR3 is CATSRDFLAVTNTGELFF. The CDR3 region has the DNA TGTGCCACCAGCAGAGATTTCTTAGCCGTAACGAACACCGGGGAGCTGTTTTTT.

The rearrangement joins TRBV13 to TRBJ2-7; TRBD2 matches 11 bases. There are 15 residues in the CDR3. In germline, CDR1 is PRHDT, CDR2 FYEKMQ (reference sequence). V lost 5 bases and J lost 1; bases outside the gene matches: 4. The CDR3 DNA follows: TGTGCCAGCAGCATGAGACTAGCGGGGTCCTACGAGCAGTACTTC. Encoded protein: CASSMRLAGSYEQYF.

The CDR3: CASHPRWDPYGYTF. The CDR3 DNA sequence: TGTGCCAGCCACCCGAGGTGGGATCCGTATGGCTACACCTTC. The chain joins TRBV27 to TRBJ1-2; D remains unclear. CDR3 size: 14 residues. V gave up 8 bases and J gave up 5 bases, with 18 bases separating them. Germline CDR1 and CDR2: MNHEY and SMNVEV (reference sequence).

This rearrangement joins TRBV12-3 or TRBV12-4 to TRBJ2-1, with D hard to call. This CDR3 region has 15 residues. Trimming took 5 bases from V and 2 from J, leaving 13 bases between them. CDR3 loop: CASSLLSGAYNEQFF. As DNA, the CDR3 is TGTGCCAGCAGTCTCCTCAGTGGGGCCTACAATGAGCAGTTCTTC.

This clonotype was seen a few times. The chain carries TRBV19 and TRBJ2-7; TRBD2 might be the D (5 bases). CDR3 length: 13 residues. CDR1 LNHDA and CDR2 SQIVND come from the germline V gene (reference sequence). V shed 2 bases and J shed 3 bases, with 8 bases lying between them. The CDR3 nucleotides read TGTGCCAGTAGTATAACGACTAACTACGAGCAGTACTTC. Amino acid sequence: CASSITTNYEQYF.

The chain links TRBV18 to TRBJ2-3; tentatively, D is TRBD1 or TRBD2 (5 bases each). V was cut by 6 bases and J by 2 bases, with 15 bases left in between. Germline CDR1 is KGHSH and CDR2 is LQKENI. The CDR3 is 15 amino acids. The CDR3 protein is CASSPRGVLTDTQYF. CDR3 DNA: TGTGCCAGCTCCCCTAGAGGGGTCCTCACAGATACGCAGTATTTT.

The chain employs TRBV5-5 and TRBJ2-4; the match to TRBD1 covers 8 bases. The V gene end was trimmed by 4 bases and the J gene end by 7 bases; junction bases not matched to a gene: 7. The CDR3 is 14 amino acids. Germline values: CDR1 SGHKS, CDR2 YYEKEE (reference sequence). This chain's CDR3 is CASSLKQGANIQYF. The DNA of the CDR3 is TGTGCCAGCAGCCTTAAGCAGGGGGCTAACATTCAGTACTTC.

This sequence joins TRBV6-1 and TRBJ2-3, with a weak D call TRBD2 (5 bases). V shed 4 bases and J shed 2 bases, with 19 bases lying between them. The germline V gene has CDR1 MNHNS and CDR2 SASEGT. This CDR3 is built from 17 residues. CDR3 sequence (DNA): TGTGCCAGCAGTGCCCGGGGTAGGGTAGCACCCACAGATACGCAGTATTTT. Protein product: CASSARGRVAPTDTQYF.

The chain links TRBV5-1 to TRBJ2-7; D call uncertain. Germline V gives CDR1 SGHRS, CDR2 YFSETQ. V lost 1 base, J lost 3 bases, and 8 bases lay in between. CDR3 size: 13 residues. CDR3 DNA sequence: TGCGCCAGCAGCTTGCGGACCGACTACGAGCAGTACTTC. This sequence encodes CASSLRTDYEQYF.

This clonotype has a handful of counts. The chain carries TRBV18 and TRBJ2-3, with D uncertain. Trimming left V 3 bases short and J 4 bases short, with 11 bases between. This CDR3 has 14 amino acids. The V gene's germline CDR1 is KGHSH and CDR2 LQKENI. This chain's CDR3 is CASSPSDGSDTQYF. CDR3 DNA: TGTGCCAGCTCACCCTCGGACGGGTCAGATACGCAGTATTTT.

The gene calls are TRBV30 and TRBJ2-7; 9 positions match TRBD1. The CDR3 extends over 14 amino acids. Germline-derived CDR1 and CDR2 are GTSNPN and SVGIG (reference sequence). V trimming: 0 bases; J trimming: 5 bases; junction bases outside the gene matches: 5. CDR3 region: CAWSVQGALHEQYF. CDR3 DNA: TGTGCCTGGAGTGTACAGGGGGCGCTCCACGAGCAGTACTTC.

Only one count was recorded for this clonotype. CDR3 nucleotides: TGTGCCAGCAGCTCCCAGCCGGAATCCTTCGAAGCTTTCTTT. Its protein is CASSSQPESFEAFF. The rearrangement links TRBV7-8 to TRBJ1-1; D gene unclear. V lost 4 bases and J 8 bases, leaving 17 bases between the germline ends. In germline, CDR1 is SGHVS, CDR2 FQNEAQ. The CDR3 sequence is 14 residues long.

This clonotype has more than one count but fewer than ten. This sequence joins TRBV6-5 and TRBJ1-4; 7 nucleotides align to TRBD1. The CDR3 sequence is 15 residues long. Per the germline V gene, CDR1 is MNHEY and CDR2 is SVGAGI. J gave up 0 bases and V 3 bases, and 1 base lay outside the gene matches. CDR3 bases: TGTGCCAGCAGTTATACAGGGGCAACTAATGAAAAACTGTTTTTT. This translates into CASSYTGATNEKLFF.

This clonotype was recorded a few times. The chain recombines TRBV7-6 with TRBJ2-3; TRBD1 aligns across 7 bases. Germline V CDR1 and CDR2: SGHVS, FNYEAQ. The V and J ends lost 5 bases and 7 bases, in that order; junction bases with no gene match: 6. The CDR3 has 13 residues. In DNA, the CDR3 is TGTGCCAGCAGCGATAGACAGGGCCATACGCAGTATTTT. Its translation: CASSDRQGHTQYF.

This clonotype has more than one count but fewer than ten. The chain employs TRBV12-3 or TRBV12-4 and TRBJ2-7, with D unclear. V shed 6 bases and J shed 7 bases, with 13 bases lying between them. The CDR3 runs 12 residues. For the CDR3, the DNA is TGTGCCAGCAGCCAAGTTATGGGGGAGCAGTACTTC. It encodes CASSQVMGEQYF.

The CDR3 DNA is TGTGCCAGCAGTGCCCTGACTAGCGCCTTCTACGAGCAGTACTTC. Its protein is CASSALTSAFYEQYF. The V gene is TRBV27, the J gene TRBJ2-7; 8 positions match TRBD2. CDR3 length: 15 residues. The trim removed 5 bases at V and 3 bases at J, leaving 9 bases unmatched. Germline V gene sequence: CDR1 MNHEY, CDR2 SMNVEV (reference sequence).

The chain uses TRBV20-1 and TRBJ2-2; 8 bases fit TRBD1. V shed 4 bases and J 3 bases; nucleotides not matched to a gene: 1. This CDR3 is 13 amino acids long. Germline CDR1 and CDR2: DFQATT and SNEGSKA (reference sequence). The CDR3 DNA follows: TGCAGTGCTAACAGGGGGGACACCGGGGAGCTGTTTTTT. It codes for CSANRGDTGELFF.

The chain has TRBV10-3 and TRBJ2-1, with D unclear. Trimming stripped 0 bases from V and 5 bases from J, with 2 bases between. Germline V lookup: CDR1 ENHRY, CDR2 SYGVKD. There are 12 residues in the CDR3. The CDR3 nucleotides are TGTGCCATCAGTGAGTCAGACAATGAGCAGTTCTTC. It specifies CAISESDNEQFF.

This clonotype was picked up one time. In DNA, the CDR3 is TGTGCCAGCAGCCCACAGGTCGTGAACACTGAAGCTTTCTTT. Amino acids: CASSPQVVNTEAFF. The chain joins TRBV5-5 to TRBJ1-1; D perhaps matches TRBD1 (5 bases). The CDR3 sequence is 14 residues long. CDR1 is SGHKS, CDR2 YYEKEE, per germline (reference sequence). Deletions cut 4 bases from V and 0 bases from J, with 10 bases between.

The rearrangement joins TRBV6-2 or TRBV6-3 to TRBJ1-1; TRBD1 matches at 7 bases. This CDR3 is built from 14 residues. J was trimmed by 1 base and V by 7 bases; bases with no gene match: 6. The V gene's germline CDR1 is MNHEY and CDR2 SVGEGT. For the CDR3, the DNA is TGTGCCAGCAAATGGGGGACAGCGAACACTGAAGCTTTCTTT. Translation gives CASKWGTANTEAFF.

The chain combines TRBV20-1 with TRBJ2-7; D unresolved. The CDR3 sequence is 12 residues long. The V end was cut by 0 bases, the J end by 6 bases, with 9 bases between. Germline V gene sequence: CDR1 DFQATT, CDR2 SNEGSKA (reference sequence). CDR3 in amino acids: CSARDWSSEQYF. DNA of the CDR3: TGCAGTGCTAGAGATTGGTCTAGCGAGCAGTACTTC.

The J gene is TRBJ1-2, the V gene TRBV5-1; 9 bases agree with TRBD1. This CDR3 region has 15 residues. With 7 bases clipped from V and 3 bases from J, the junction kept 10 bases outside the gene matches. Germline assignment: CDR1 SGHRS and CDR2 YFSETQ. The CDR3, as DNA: TGCGCCAGCCGGGCTGCGGGACAGGGCCACTATGGCTACACCTTC. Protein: CASRAAGQGHYGYTF.